This TCR beta chain was recorded in a study of T cells in Graves' hyperthyroidism and ophthalmopathy. General study findings and limits: In the blood, most expanded thyroid clonotypes above 0.001 appeared as well.

This clonotype was recorded many times. As yet, its antigen is unknown. J lost 2 bases, V lost 1 base, and 5 bases had no gene match. The CDR3 is made up of 16 amino acids. Amplification targeted TCR beta CDR3 regions from RNA transcripts. An initial round of RT-PCR targeting the TCR CDR3 relied on the HTBI primer set. TCRdb passed the multiplex PCR reads through MiXCR, listing each CDR3 protein once. Of 700,000 or so distinct CDR3 sequences listed, 16% are singletons. The chain joins TRBV12-3 or TRBV12-4 to TRBJ2-5; 9 bases align to TRBD1. Sequenced sample: blood. The TCR originated in a young man with Graves' hyperthyroidism. This chain's CDR3 is CASSLEFGTGQETQYF. DNA of the CDR3: TGTGCCAGCAGTTTAGAATTTGGGACAGGGCAAGAGACCCAGTACTTC.